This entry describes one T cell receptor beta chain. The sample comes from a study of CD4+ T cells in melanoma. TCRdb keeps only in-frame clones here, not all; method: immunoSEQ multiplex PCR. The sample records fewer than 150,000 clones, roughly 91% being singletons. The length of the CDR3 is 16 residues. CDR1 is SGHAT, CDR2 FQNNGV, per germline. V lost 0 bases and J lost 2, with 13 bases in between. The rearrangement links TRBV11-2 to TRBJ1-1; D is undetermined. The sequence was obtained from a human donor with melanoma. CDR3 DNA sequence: TGTGCCAGCAGCTTAGATCATAGGTGGGTTAACACTGAAGCTTTCTTT. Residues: CASSLDHRWVNTEAFF.